Following are 28 T cell receptor beta chains from one sample sequenced in a study of OX40 agonist ivuxolimab in advanced cancers. The table came from immunoSEQ multiplex PCR; TCRdb's copy has only in-frame clones and leaves some out. The table shows about 16,000 clones, with about 86% occurring only once. The sequenced sample was CD4+ or CD8+ T cells sorted from blood, obtained in a trial of the OX40 agonist ivuxolimab. The receptors here all came from an adult with an advanced solid tumor such as melanoma, head and neck, liver or kidney cancer.

This clone was seen only once. V gene TRBV6-5 combines with J gene TRBJ1-3, with a possible D match to TRBD1 (5 bases). This CDR3 comprises 15 residues. The V end was cut by 5 bases, the J end by 0 bases, with 11 bases between. CDR1 MNHEY and CDR2 SVGAGI come from the germline V gene. The DNA for the CDR3 is TGTGCCAGCAGTCTCGCAGGGTACTCTGGAAACACCATATATTTT. The encoded protein is CASSLAGYSGNTIYF.

J is TRBJ1-1 and V is TRBV9, with no clear D. Germline loops: CDR1 SGDLS, CDR2 YYNGEE. The germline V and J ends were trimmed by 0 bases and 2 bases, with 8 bases remaining between them. The CDR3 runs 14 residues. The CDR3 coding sequence is TGTGCCAGCAGCGTAGGCAACCTTAACACTGAAGCTTTCTTT. Protein: CASSVGNLNTEAFF.

CDR3 sequence (DNA): TGTGCCAGCAGCCAGGTGGTGGTCGGGGAGCTGTTTTTT. Amino acids: CASSQVVVGELFF. V gene TRBV9 combines with J gene TRBJ2-2; D ambiguous. CDR3 length: 13 amino acids. With 4 bases removed from V and 7 bases from J, the gap between germline ends came to 11 bases. CDR1 is SGDLS and CDR2 is YYNGEE in the germline V gene.

This chain joins TRBV19 and TRBJ1-1, with 10 bases that match TRBD1. The CDR3 has 15 residues. Germline assignment: CDR1 LNHDA and CDR2 SQIVND (reference sequence). With 1 base clipped from V and 4 bases from J, the junction kept 3 bases outside the gene matches. CDR3 in DNA: TGTGCCAGTAGTATAGGAGGGACAGGGGTCACTGAAGCTTTCTTT. Protein product: CASSIGGTGVTEAFF. The full variable domain, in which reference TRBV19 and TRBJ1-1 provide the parts outside the CDR3, is DGGITQSPKYLFRKEGQNVTLSCEQNLNHDAMYWYRQDPGQGLRLIYYSQIVNDFQKGDIAEGYSVSREKKESFPLTVTSAQKNPTAFYLCASSIGGTGVTEAFFGQGTRLTVV.

CDR3 amino acids: CASSLGASGMSSYNEQFF. The CDR3 nucleotides are TGTGCCAGCAGCTTAGGGGCTAGCGGGATGAGCTCCTACAATGAGCAGTTCTTC. The V call is TRBV7-9, the J call TRBJ2-1, with 9 bases that match TRBD2. The junction had 7 bases not matched to a gene; V was cut back by 1 base and J by 0 bases. CDR1 and CDR2 from the germline V gene are SEHNR and FQNEAQ (reference sequence). This CDR3 contains 18 residues.

This chain links TRBV2 with TRBJ1-5, with D maybe TRBD1 (5 bases). In germline, CDR1 is SNHLY, CDR2 FYNNEI. The CDR3 consists of 15 residues. Between the trimmed V and J ends, which lost 1 base and 6 bases, there was a span of 13 bases. As DNA, the CDR3 is TGTGCCAGCAGTGAAGGTCTTAGGGGCGGTCAGCCCCAGCATTTT. It is translated as CASSEGLRGGQPQHF.

The chain carries TRBV2 and TRBJ1-1; TRBD1 agrees at 7 bases. Looked up from germline, CDR1 is SNHLY and CDR2 is FYNNEI. With V trimmed by 10 bases and J by 1 base, 6 bases remained unmatched. This CDR3 comprises 13 residues. Here the CDR3 reads CAILRDRNTEAFF. The CDR3 DNA is TGTGCCATCCTCCGGGACAGGAACACTGAAGCTTTCTTT.

This chain uses TRBV19 with TRBJ1-2; TRBD1 is a possible D gene (6 bases). The germline V and J ends were trimmed by 3 bases and 4 bases, with 12 bases remaining between them. The CDR3 is 14 residues long. In germline, CDR1 is LNHDA, CDR2 SQIVND (reference sequence). The CDR3 DNA follows: TGTGCCAGTAGTATGGACAGCTTATTCTATGGCTACACCTTC. This encodes CASSMDSLFYGYTF.

V and J are TRBV2 and TRBJ2-7; D is perhaps TRBD2 (6 bases). Trimming pared 1 base from V and 7 bases from J, leaving 17 bases between. CDR1 is SNHLY and CDR2 is FYNNEI in the germline V gene. This CDR3 region has 15 residues. The CDR3 sequence is CASSEVRGAAGEQYF. The CDR3, as DNA: TGTGCCAGCAGTGAAGTCCGGGGCGCGGCGGGGGAGCAGTACTTC.

The chain carries TRBV11-2 and TRBJ2-5; TRBD2 is a possible D gene (5 bases). CDR1 and CDR2 (germline): SGHAT, FQNNGV. With 1 base removed from V and 2 bases from J, the gap between germline ends came to 17 bases. The CDR3 has 17 amino acids. As DNA, the CDR3 is TGTGCCAGCAGCTTAGTCCATGTCTCGGAGGAACAAGAGACCCAGTACTTC. This codes for CASSLVHVSEEQETQYF.

The genes are TRBV30 and TRBJ2-1; D is uncertain. Trimming took off 8 bases at V and 0 bases at J, with 14 bases between the two ends. The V gene's germline CDR1 is GTSNPN and CDR2 SVGIG (reference sequence). This CDR3 is built from 14 residues. The CDR3 spells CAGSPPVSYNEQFF. DNA for the CDR3: TGTGCCGGATCCCCCCCGGTCTCCTACAATGAGCAGTTCTTC.

The chain recombines TRBV5-1 with TRBJ1-1; D uncertain. CDR1 is SGHRS and CDR2 is YFSETQ in the germline V gene. The CDR3 has 12 residues. V was clipped by 5 bases and J by 8 bases, with 13 bases between them. CDR3 bases: TGCGCCAGCAGAGCGAATGAACGGGAAGCTTTCTTT. Protein sequence: CASRANEREAFF. Based on the CDR3 plus reference TRBV5-1 and TRBJ1-1, the full variable domain is KAGVTQTPRYLIKTRGQQVTLSCSPISGHRSVSWYQQTPGQGLQFLFEYFSETQRNKGNFPGRFSGRQFSNSRSEMNVSTLELGDSALYLCASRANEREAFFGQGTRLTVV.

As concerns this clone: Its ends do not fully match the called genes, so a read error is possible. This sequence joins TRBV27 and TRBJ2-5, with 11 bases fitting TRBD2. The CDR3 runs 17 residues. Germline V lookup: CDR1 MNHEY, CDR2 SMNVEV (reference sequence). The CDR3 sequence: CASSSGTQASGRKTQYF. The CDR3 DNA sequence: TGTGCCAGCAGTTCAGGGACACAGGCTAGCGGGAGGAAGACCCAATACTTC.

The DNA of the CDR3 is TGCGCCAGCAGCTCGGGACTAGCGGGAGGGGGGGCAGATACGCAGTATTTT. The encoded protein is CASSSGLAGGGADTQYF. The genes are TRBV5-1 and TRBJ2-3, with 16 bases lining up with TRBD2. V shed 3 bases and J 4 bases; nucleotides not matched to a gene: 5. The V gene's germline CDR1 is SGHRS and CDR2 YFSETQ. The CDR3 spans 17 residues.

V usage is TRBV6-5 and J usage is TRBJ1-5; tentative D call: TRBD1 (5 bases). Trimming shortened V by 6 bases and J by 4 bases, and 10 bases separated the two germline ends. This CDR3 has 13 amino acids. Germline loops: CDR1 MNHEY, CDR2 SVGAGI. CDR3 bases: TGTGCCAGCAGCCCCGGGGGGAATCAGCCCCAGCATTTT. Translation gives CASSPGGNQPQHF.

This chain connects TRBV28 to TRBJ1-1; D is undetermined. The CDR3 loop spans 10 amino acids. Trimming took off 9 bases at V and 5 bases at J, with 7 bases between the two ends. The germline CDR1 and CDR2 sequences are MDHEN and SYDVKM. This CDR3 is CASGRTEAFF. CDR3 coding DNA: TGTGCCAGTGGACGGACTGAAGCTTTCTTT.

This clone was seen only once. The chain couples TRBV11-3 to TRBJ2-1; a possible D gene is TRBD2 (6 bases). The CDR3 contains 13 residues. Germline V CDR1 and CDR2: SGHNT, YENEEA. V was shortened by 9 bases and J by 3 bases, with 12 bases between the two germline ends. CDR3 amino acids: CASSGGGYNEQFF. CDR3 bases: TGTGCCAGTAGCGGTGGGGGCTACAATGAGCAGTTCTTC.

V usage is TRBV7-9 and J usage is TRBJ2-1, with TRBD2 matching over 7 bases. Losses at the gene ends were 5 bases for V and 7 bases for J; bases not matched to a gene: 14. The CDR3 loop spans 16 amino acids. Germline CDR1 is SEHNR and CDR2 is FQNEAQ (reference sequence). CDR3 DNA: TGTGCCAGCAGCGCCGGGACTACCCCTTTTTGGAATGAGCAGTTCTTC. Translation: CASSAGTTPFWNEQFF.

The chain recombines TRBV10-1 with TRBJ1-6, with no clear D. V lost 4 bases, J lost 8 bases, and 9 bases lay in between. This CDR3 region has 13 residues. The V gene's germline CDR1 is WNHNN and CDR2 SYGVQD (reference sequence). The DNA for the CDR3 is TGCGCCAGCAGTGCGGGTAGTGATTCACCCCTCCACTTT. Amino acid sequence: CASSAGSDSPLHF.

This clone appeared a few times. The chain has TRBV9 and TRBJ2-7; D gene unclear. Germline-derived CDR1 and CDR2 are SGDLS and YYNGEE. The V and J ends lost 0 bases and 6 bases respectively, with 13 bases between them. The CDR3 is 14 residues long. In DNA form, the CDR3 reads TGTGCCAGCAGCGTAGATTTAAGGGCCGCCGAGCAGTACTTC. It encodes CASSVDLRAAEQYF.

This clone is a singleton in its sample. J is TRBJ2-5 and V is TRBV6-1, with D unclear. Germline loops: CDR1 MNHNS, CDR2 SASEGT. V gave up 4 bases and J gave up 7 bases, with 7 bases separating them. The CDR3 totals 11 residues. The CDR3 loop reads CASSGGRTQYF. The CDR3 DNA sequence: TGTGCCAGCAGTGGAGGTCGGACCCAGTACTTC.

This chain uses TRBV7-6 with TRBJ2-1; D gene unclear. The ends were cut back, 0 bases at V and 5 bases at J, with 11 bases in the middle. Germline lookup yields CDR1 SGHVS and CDR2 FNYEAQ. There are 15 residues in the CDR3. The CDR3 region has the DNA TGTGCCAGCAGCTTAGCAGTTCTAGGAGACAATGAGCAGTTCTTC. Translated, it gives CASSLAVLGDNEQFF.

This chain joins TRBV19 and TRBJ2-2; 7 bases are shared with TRBD2. With 6 bases clipped from V and 5 bases from J, the junction kept 9 bases outside the gene matches. This CDR3 comprises 15 residues. Germline CDR1 is LNHDA and CDR2 is SQIVND (reference sequence). DNA of the CDR3: TGTGCCAGTAGGGAGCGGGGTCTCTGGACCGGGGAGCTGTTTTTT. This translates into CASRERGLWTGELFF.

This chain links TRBV6-5 with TRBJ2-7, with unresolved D. V lost 2 bases and J 4 bases, leaving 3 bases between the germline ends. Germline CDR1 reads MNHEY; CDR2 reads SVGAGI. This CDR3 comprises 11 residues. CDR3 nucleotides: TGTGCCAGCAGTTACCTATACGAGCAGTACTTC. Translated: CASSYLYEQYF.

The chain links TRBV2 to TRBJ2-7, with TRBD1 matching 9 bases. The CDR3 is made up of 14 amino acids. Germline V gives CDR1 SNHLY, CDR2 FYNNEI. Trimming took 4 bases from V and 2 from J; bases not matched to a gene: 3. The CDR3 region is CASSGQGGAYEQYF. As DNA, the CDR3 is TGTGCCAGCAGTGGACAGGGGGGGGCCTACGAGCAGTACTTC.

The chain has TRBV2 and TRBJ2-6; no clear D gene. This CDR3 has 14 amino acids. V lost 4 bases to trimming and J lost 0 bases, with 4 bases between them. CDR1 is SNHLY, CDR2 FYNNEI, per germline. The CDR3 region is CASSGDSGANVLTF. In DNA form, the CDR3 reads TGTGCCAGCAGTGGGGACTCTGGGGCCAACGTCCTGACTTTC.

CDR3 sequence (DNA): TGTGCCAGCAGCCAACCCGACAGGGGATCCTACAATGAGCAGTTCTTC. Translated, it gives CASSQPDRGSYNEQFF. The V and J genes are TRBV4-2 and TRBJ2-1; 8 bases fit TRBD1. The V and J ends lost 2 bases and 1 base, in that order; junction bases with no gene match: 4. The CDR3 has 16 amino acids. Looked up from germline, CDR1 is LGHNA and CDR2 is YNFKEQ.

This rearrangement joins TRBV21-1 to TRBJ2-1; the table's D call, TRBD2, was not checked against the DNA. TRBV21-1 is noted as a pseudogene. The CDR3 is 12 residues long. The CDR3 bases are TGTGCCAGCCGAGGGAAGCACAATGAGCAGTTCTTC. It yields the protein CASRGKHNEQFF.